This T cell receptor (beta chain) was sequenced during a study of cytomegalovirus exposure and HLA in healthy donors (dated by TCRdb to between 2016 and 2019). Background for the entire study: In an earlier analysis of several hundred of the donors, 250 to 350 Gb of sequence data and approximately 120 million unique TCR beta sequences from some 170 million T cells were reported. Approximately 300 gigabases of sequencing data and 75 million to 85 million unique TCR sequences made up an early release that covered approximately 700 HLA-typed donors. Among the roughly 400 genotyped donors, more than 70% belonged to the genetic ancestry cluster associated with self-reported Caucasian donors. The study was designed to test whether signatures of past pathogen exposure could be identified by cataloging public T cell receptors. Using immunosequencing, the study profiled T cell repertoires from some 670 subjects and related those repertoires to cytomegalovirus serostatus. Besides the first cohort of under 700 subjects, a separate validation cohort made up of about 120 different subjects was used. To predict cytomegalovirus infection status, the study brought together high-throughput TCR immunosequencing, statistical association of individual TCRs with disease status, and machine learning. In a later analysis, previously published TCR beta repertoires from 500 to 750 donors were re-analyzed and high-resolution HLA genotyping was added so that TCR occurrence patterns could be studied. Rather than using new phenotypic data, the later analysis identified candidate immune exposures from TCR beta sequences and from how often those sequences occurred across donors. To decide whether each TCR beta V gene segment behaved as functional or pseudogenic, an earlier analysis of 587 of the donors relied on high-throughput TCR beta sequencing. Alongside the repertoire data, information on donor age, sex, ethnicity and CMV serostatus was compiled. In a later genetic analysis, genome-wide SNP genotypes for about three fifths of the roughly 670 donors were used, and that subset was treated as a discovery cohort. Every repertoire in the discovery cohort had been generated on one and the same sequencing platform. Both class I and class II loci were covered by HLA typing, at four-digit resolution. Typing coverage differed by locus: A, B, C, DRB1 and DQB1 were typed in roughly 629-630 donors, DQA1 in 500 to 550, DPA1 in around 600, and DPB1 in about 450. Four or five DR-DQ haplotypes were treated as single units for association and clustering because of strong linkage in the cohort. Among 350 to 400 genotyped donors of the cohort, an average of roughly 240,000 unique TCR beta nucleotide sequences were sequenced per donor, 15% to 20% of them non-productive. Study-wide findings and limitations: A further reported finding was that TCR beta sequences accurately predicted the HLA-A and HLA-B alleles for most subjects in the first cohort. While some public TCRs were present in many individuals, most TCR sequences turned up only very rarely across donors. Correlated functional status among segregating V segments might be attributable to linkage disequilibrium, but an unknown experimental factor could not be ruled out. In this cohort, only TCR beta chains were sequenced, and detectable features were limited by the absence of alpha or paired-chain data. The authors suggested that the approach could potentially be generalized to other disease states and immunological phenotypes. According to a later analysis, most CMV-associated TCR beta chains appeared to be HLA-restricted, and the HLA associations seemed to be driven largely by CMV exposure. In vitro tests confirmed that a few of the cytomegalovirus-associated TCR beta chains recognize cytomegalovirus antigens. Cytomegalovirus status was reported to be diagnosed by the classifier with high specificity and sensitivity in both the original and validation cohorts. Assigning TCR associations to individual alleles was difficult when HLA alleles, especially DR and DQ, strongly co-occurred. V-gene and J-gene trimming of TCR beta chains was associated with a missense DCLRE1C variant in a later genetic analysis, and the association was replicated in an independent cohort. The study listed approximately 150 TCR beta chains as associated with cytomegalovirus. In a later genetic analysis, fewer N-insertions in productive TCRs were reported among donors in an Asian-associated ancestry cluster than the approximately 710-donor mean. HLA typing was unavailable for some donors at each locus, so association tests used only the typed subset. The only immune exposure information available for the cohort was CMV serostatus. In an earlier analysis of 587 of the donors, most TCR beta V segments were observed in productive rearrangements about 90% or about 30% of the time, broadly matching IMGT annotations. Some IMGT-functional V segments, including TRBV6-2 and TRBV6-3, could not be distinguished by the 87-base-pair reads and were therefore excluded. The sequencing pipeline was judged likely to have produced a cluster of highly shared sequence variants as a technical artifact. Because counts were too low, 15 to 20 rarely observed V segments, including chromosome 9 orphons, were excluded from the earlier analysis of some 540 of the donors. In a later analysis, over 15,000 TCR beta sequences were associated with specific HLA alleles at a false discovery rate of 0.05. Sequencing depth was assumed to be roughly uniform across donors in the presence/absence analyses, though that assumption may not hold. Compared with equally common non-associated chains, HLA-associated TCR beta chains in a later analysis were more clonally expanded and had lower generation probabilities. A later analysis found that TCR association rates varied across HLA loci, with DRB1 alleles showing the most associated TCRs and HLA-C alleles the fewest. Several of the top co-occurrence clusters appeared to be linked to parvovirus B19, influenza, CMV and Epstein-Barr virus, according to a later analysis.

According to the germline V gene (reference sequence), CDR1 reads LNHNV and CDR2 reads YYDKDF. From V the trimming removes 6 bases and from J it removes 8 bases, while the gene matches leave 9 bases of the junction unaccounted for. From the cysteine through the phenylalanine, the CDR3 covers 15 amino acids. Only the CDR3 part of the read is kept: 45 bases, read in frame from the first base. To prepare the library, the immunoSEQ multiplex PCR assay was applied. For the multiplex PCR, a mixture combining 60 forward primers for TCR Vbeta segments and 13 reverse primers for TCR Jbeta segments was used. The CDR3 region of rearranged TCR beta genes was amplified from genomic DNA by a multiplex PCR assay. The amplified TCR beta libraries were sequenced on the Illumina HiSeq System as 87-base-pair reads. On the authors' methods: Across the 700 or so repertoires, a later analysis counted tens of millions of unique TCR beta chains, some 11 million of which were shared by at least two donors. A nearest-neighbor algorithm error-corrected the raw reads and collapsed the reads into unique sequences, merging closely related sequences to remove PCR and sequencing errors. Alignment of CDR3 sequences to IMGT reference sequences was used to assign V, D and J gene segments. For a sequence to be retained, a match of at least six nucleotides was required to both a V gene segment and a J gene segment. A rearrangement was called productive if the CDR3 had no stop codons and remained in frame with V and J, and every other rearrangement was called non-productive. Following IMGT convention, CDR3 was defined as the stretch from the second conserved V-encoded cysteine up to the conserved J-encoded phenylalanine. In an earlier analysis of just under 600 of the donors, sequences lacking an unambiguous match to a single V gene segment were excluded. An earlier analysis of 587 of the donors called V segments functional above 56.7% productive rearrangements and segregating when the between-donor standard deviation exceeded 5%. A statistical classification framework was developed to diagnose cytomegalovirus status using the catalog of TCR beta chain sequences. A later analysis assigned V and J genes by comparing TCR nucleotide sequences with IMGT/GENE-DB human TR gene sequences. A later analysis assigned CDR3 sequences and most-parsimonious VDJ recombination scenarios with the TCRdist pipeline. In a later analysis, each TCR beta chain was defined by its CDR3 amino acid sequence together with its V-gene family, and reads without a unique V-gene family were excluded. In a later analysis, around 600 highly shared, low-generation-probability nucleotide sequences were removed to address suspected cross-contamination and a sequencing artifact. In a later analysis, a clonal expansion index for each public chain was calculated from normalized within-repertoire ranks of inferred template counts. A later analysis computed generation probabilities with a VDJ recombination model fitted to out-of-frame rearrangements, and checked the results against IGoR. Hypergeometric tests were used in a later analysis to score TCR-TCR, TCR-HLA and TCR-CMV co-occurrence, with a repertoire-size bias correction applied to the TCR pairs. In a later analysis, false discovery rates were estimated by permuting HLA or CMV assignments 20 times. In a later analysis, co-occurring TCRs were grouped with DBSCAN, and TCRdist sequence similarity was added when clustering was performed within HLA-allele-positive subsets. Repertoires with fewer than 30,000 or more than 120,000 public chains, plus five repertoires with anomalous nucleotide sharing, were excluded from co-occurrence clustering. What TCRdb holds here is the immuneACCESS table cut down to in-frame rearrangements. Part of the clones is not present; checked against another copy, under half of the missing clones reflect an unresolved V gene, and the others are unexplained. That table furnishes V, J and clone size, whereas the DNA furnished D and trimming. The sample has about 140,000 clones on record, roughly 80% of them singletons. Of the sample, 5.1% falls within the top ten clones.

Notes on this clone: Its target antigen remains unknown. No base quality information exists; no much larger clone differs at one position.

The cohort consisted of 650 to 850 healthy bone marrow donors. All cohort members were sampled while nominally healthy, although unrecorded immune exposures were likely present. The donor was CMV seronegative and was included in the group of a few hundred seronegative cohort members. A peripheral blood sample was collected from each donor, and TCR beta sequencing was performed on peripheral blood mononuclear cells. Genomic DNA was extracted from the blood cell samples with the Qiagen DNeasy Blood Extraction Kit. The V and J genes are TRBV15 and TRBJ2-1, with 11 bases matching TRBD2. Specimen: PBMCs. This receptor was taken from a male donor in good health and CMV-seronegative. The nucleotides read TGTGCCACCAGTTCGACTAGCGGGGAACGGTATGAGCAGTTCTTC. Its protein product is CATSSTSGERYEQFF.